The source of this T cell receptor beta chain is a study of CD8+ T cells in alopecia areata. Background on the study: Tofacitinib was taken orally by treated patients, and the dose was 5 to 10 mg twice daily. Notes on the study in general: During tofacitinib treatment, many expanded lesional clones remained in scalp and blood.

Sequencing used cDNA as its template, made by extracting RNA and reverse transcribing it. Only in-frame clones appear in the TCRdb table, and some are missing; sequencing was by immunoSEQ multiplex PCR. This sample yields around 200,000 clones, of which around 66% are seen a single time; roughly 4.2% belongs to the top ten. The treatment: oral pan-JAK inhibitor, 5-10 mg twice daily. This clone was seen just once. What it binds is not known. Trimming left V 2 bases short and J 3 bases short, with 10 bases between. The V gene's germline CDR1 is SGHVS and CDR2 FQNEAQ. This CDR3 has 14 amino acids. This clonotype was obtained from a human donor with alopecia areata. Sequences were derived from CD4+ T cells sorted from blood, sampled at week 4, from a patient treated with tofacitinib. The V gene is TRBV7-8, the J gene TRBJ1-2; TRBD1 might be the D (5 bases). CDR3 nucleotide sequence: TGTGCCAGCAGCTTACGGGGGGTAGACTATGGCTACACCTTC. Protein product: CASSLRGVDYGYTF.